Below are 15 T cell receptor beta chains sequenced from a single sample in a study of blood T cell repertoires in COVID-19. Profiling relied on immunoSEQ multiplex PCR, and the TCRdb table lists in-frame clones only, not all of them. The sample yields 130,000 to 150,000 clones, around 80% seen once. The sequencing sample was made of peripheral blood. The receptors shown here come from a man aged 55 to 70 with active or convalescent COVID-19.

In its sample, this clone was seen once. The rearrangement uses TRBV5-5 and TRBJ2-7; 9 nucleotides agree with TRBD1. The CDR3 has 15 amino acids. The J segment lost 4 bases and the V segment lost 5 bases, leaving 10 bases of the junction unmatched. Germline V lookup: CDR1 SGHKS, CDR2 YYEKEE (reference sequence). In DNA, the CDR3 is TGTGCCAGCAGAGTAGACGGGACAGGGTTTTACGAGCAGTACTTC. Its translation: CASRVDGTGFYEQYF.

This clone was observed a few times. This rearrangement joins TRBV5-1 to TRBJ2-5; D not certain. V dropped 2 bases and J dropped 2 bases, with 4 bases sitting between them. CDR3 length: 12 residues. Germline lookup yields CDR1 SGHRS and CDR2 YFSETQ. CDR3 DNA sequence: TGCGCCAGCAGCTTACTTCAAGAGACCCAGTACTTC. This sequence encodes CASSLLQETQYF.

This chain joins TRBV27 and TRBJ1-1; 7 bases line up with TRBD1. J lost 5 bases, V lost 6 bases, and 6 bases had no gene match. CDR3 length equals 13 residues. The V gene's germline CDR1 is MNHEY and CDR2 SMNVEV (reference sequence). The CDR3 loop reads CASSTTRGTEAFF. The CDR3 DNA reads TGTGCCAGCAGCACAACCAGGGGGACTGAAGCTTTCTTT.

The V call is TRBV5-1, the J call TRBJ1-1; 9 nucleotides align to TRBD1. The trim removed 6 bases at V and 3 bases at J, leaving 6 bases unmatched. This CDR3 comprises 14 residues. The germline V gene has CDR1 SGHRS and CDR2 YFSETQ. In DNA, the CDR3 is TGCGCCAGCAACCCGACAGGGGGGCACACTGAAGCTTTCTTT. Its translation is CASNPTGGHTEAFF.

The chain combines TRBV5-1 with TRBJ1-1; TRBD1 is a possible D gene (5 bases). Looked up from germline, CDR1 is SGHRS and CDR2 is YFSETQ. The germline V and J ends were trimmed by 0 bases and 3 bases, with 9 bases remaining between them. This CDR3 contains 14 residues. CDR3 DNA: TGCGCCAGCAGCTTGGTGGGGGGAGACACTGAAGCTTTCTTT. It yields the protein CASSLVGGDTEAFF.

The V gene is TRBV29-1, the J gene TRBJ1-1, with D perhaps TRBD1 (5 bases). In germline, CDR1 is SQVTM, CDR2 ANQGSEA. The CDR3 sequence is 14 residues long. V was shortened by 3 bases and J by 2 bases, with 13 bases between the two germline ends. The CDR3 is CSVEDTGFNTEAFF. The CDR3 coding sequence is TGCAGCGTTGAGGATACAGGATTTAACACTGAAGCTTTCTTT. Full variable domain (outside the CDR3, taken from reference TRBV29-1 and TRBJ1-1): SAVISQKPSRDICQRGTSLTIQCQVDSQVTMMFWYRQQPGQSLTLIATANQGSEATYESGFVIDKFPISRPNLTFSTLTVSNMSPEDSSIYLCSVEDTGFNTEAFFGQGTRLTVV.

This chain links TRBV2 with TRBJ2-1; D unclear. There are 17 residues in the CDR3. The V and J ends lost 7 bases and 0 bases respectively, with 19 bases between them. The germline V gene encodes CDR1 SNHLY and CDR2 FYNNEI. The CDR3 spells CASTPRRDLSSYNEQFF. The CDR3 DNA is TGTGCCAGCACTCCTCGGAGAGACTTAAGCTCCTACAATGAGCAGTTCTTC.

The genes are TRBV30 and TRBJ2-2; 10 bases fit TRBD2. V shed 0 bases, J shed 6 bases, and the junction held 4 bases outside the gene matches. This CDR3 region has 15 residues. Germline V CDR1 and CDR2: GTSNPN, SVGIG (reference sequence). The CDR3 nucleotides read TGTGCCTGGAGTGTACTGCTAGCGGGGGCCGGGGAGCTGTTTTTT. Translating it yields CAWSVLLAGAGELFF. The variable domain in full, completed from reference TRBV30 and TRBJ2-2, reads SQTIHQWPATLVQPVGSPLSLECTVEGTSNPNLYWYRQAAGRGLQLLFYSVGIGQISSEVPQNLSASRPQDRQFILSSKKLLLSDSGFYLCAWSVLLAGAGELFFGEGSRLTVL.

The V and J genes are TRBV29-1 and TRBJ1-3; D not certain. V lost 4 bases and J lost 0, with 7 bases in between. The CDR3 is 13 residues long. The germline V gene has CDR1 SQVTM and CDR2 ANQGSEA. The CDR3 spells CSVAQFSGNTIYF. CDR3 coding DNA: TGCAGCGTTGCTCAGTTCTCTGGAAACACCATATATTTT. The full variable domain, in which reference TRBV29-1 and TRBJ1-3 provide the parts outside the CDR3, is SAVISQKPSRDICQRGTSLTIQCQVDSQVTMMFWYRQQPGQSLTLIATANQGSEATYESGFVIDKFPISRPNLTFSTLTVSNMSPEDSSIYLCSVAQFSGNTIYFGEGSWLTVV.

V is TRBV19 and J is TRBJ1-1; 9 bases line up with TRBD1. The germline gives CDR1 LNHDA, CDR2 SQIVND (reference sequence). This CDR3 spans 12 amino acids. Trimming at V came to 10 bases and at J to 3 bases, leaving 3 bases not matched to a gene. The CDR3 coding sequence is TGTGCCACTGACAGGGGGTACACTGAAGCTTTCTTT. Translated: CATDRGYTEAFF.

This clone was counted a single time. V usage is TRBV27 and J usage is TRBJ2-1; TRBD2 aligns across 8 bases. Per germline, CDR1 MNHEY and CDR2 SMNVEV (reference sequence). CDR3 size: 15 residues. The V gene end was trimmed by 4 bases and the J gene end by 4 bases; junction bases not matched to a gene: 6. The CDR3 coding sequence is TGTGCCAGCAGTTGGGTAGCGGGGTCGTACAATGAGCAGTTCTTC. This encodes CASSWVAGSYNEQFF.

This chain joins TRBV5-4 and TRBJ2-1; 7 positions match TRBD2. The germline V gene encodes CDR1 SGHNT and CDR2 YYREEE (reference sequence). V was pared by 3 bases and J by 6 bases, with 6 bases of the junction left unmatched. This CDR3 contains 14 residues. In nucleotides, the CDR3 is TGTGCCAGCAGCTCCCCGGGACTACCCAATGAGCAGTTCTTC. Amino acids: CASSSPGLPNEQFF.

A few counts support this clone. The chain uses TRBV4-3 and TRBJ2-3; TRBD2 matches at 13 bases. Trimming took 3 bases from V and 6 from J; bases not matched to a gene: 12. CDR3 length equals 18 residues. Germline CDR1 reads LGHNA; CDR2 reads YSLEER. In DNA, the CDR3 is TGCGCCAGCAGCCATAGTACTAGCGGGAGGGCCCCCTCGGATACGCAGTATTTT. Translating gives CASSHSTSGRAPSDTQYF.

The CDR3 is CASNQRVGDQYNSPLHF. The CDR3 DNA reads TGTGCCAGCAATCAACGAGTAGGGGATCAGTATAATTCACCCCTCCACTTT. V and J are TRBV13 and TRBJ1-6, with D tentatively TRBD1 (5 bases). This CDR3 comprises 17 residues. Deletions cut 7 bases from V and 4 bases from J, with 20 bases between. The germline CDR1 and CDR2 sequences are PRHDT and FYEKMQ (reference sequence).

The rearrangement links TRBV7-9 to TRBJ2-1; D gene ambiguous. The V gene lost 5 bases and the J gene lost 6 bases, with 14 bases spanning the gap. The germline gives CDR1 SEHNR, CDR2 FQNEAQ (reference sequence). This CDR3 is built from 14 residues. The CDR3 nucleotides read TGTGCCAGCAGCCCATTGAGCCTCGGCAATGAGCAGTTCTTC. This encodes CASSPLSLGNEQFF.